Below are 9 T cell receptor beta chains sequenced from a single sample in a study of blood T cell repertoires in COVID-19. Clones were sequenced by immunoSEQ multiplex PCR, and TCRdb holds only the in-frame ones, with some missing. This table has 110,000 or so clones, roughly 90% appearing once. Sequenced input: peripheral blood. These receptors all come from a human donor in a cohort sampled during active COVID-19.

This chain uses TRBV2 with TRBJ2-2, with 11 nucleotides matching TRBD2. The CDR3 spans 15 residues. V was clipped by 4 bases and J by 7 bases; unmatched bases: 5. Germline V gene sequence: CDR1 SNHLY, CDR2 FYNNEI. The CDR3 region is CASSALAGVVGELFF. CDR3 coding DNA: TGTGCCAGCAGTGCACTAGCGGGAGTAGTCGGGGAGCTGTTTTTT.

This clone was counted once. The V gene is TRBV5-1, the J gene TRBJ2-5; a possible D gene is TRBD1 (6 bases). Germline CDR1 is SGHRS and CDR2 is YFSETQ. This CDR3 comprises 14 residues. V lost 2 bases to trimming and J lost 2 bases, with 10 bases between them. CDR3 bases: TGCGCCAGCAGCTTACAGGGAAATCAAGAGACCCAGTACTTC. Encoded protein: CASSLQGNQETQYF.

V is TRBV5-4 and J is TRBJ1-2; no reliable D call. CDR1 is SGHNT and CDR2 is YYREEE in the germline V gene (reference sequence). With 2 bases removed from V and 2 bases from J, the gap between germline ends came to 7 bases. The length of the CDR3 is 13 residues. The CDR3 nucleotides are TGTGCCAGCAGCTTCAAACAGAACTATGGCTACACCTTC. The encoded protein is CASSFKQNYGYTF.

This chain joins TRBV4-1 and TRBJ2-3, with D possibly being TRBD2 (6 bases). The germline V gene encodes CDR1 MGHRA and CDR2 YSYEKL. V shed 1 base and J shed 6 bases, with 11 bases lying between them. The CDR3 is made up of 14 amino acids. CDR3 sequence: CASSQVGGWDTQYF. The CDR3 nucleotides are TGCGCCAGCAGCCAAGTTGGGGGGTGGGATACGCAGTATTTT.

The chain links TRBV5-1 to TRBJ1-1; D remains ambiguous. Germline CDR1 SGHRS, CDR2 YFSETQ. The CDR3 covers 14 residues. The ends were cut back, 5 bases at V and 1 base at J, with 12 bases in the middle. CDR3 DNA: TGCGCCAGCAGTTATATGTCCGGGAACACTGAAGCTTTCTTT. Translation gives CASSYMSGNTEAFF.

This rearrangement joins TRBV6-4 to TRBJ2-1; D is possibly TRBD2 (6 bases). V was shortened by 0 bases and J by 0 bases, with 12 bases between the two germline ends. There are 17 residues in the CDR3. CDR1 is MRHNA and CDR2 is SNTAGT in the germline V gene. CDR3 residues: CASSDSPSASSYNEQFF. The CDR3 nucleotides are TGTGCCAGCAGTGACTCGCCTAGCGCGAGCTCCTACAATGAGCAGTTCTTC.

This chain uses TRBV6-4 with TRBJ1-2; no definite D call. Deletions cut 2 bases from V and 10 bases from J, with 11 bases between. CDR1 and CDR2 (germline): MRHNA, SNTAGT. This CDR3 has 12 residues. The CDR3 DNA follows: TGTGCCAGCAGTGACGGGCGCTGGGTCTACACCTTC. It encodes CASSDGRWVYTF.

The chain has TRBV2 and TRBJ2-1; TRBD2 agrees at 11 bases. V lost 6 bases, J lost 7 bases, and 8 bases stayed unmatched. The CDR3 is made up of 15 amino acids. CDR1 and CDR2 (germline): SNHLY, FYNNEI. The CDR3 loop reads CASRAIAGGFNEQFF. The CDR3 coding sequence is TGTGCCAGCAGGGCCATAGCGGGAGGGTTTAATGAGCAGTTCTTC.

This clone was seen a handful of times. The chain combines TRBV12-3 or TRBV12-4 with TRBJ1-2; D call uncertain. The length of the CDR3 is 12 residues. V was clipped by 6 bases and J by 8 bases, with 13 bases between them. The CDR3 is CASRPNGRGYTF. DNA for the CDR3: TGTGCCAGCAGGCCGAATGGGCGAGGCTACACCTTC.